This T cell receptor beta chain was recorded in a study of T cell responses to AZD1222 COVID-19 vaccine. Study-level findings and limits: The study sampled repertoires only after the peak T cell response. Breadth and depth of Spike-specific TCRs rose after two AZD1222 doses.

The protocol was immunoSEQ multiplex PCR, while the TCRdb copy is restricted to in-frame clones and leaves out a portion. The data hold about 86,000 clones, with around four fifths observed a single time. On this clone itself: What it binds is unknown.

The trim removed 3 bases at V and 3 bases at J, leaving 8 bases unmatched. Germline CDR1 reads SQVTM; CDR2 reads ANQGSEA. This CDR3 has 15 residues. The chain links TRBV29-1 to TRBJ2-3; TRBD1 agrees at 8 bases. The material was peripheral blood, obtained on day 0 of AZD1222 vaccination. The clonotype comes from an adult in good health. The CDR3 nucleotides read TGCAGCGTTGAGCAGGGGGCTGTAGGGACAGATACGCAGTATTTT. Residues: CSVEQGAVGTDTQYF.